The sequence of this T cell receptor (beta chain) was determined in a study of blood T cells in healthy people across ages. Whole-study results and caveats: Researchers report that TCR beta diversity correlated strongly with naive T cell percentage.

As to this clonotype: What it binds is not known.

A sample-barcoded 5' primer and a J-beta primer mix were used in a second PCR of roughly 7 to 11 cycles. Each cDNA molecule carried a tag from a template-switch adaptor that contained 12 random nucleotides. In TCRdb, the 5' RACE reads were re-called with MiXCR into one record per CDR3 protein. The repertoire consists of about 1.4 million distinct CDR3 sequences, with 59% occurring once and the leading ten covering 6.7%. The CDR3 consists of 17 residues. After removal of 1 base from V and 0 bases from J, the junction contained 4 bases not matched to a gene. Looked up from germline, CDR1 is MGHDK and CDR2 is SYGVNS. The authors drew around 9.3 milliliters of peripheral blood from each donor.

Sequencing was done on a sample of blood. J is TRBJ2-1 and V is TRBV25-1, with TRBD2 identical over 9 bases. This clonotype was obtained from a man between 18 and 35 years old in good health. The CDR3 loop reads CASSELRSGSSYNEQFF. Here the CDR3 DNA reads TGTGCCAGCAGTGAATTACGTAGCGGGAGCTCCTACAATGAGCAGTTCTTC. Full variable domain (rest looked up from reference TRBV25-1 and TRBJ2-1): EADIYQTPRYLVIGTGKKITLECSQTMGHDKMYWYQQDPGMELHLIHYSYGVNSTEKGDLSSESTVSRIRTEHFPLTLESARPSHTSQYLCASSELRSGSSYNEQFFGPGTRLTVL.